This T cell receptor (beta chain) emerged from a study of blood T cell repertoires in COVID-19. Background on the study: The origin of the acute and convalescent COVID-19 samples was the United States, Italy and Spain. PBMCs, B-cell-depleted T cells, or T cells were the source of the cDNA or gDNA that made up the material.

Study processing details: The authors estimated nucleated cell counts from reference gene primer amplification. Only in-frame clones appear in the TCRdb table, and some are missing; sequencing was by immunoSEQ multiplex PCR. V and J calls plus clone size are reproduced from that table; the DNA served to infer D and trimming. The sample consists of approximately 34,000 clones, around three quarters of them appearing once. This CDR3 has 17 residues. Germline-derived CDR1 and CDR2 are SGHTA and FQGNSA. The germline V and J ends were trimmed by 2 bases and 1 base, with 18 bases remaining between them. This clonotype was obtained from a woman in her seventies with acute or convalescent COVID-19. The sample taken for sequencing was peripheral blood. This rearrangement joins TRBV7-2 to TRBJ2-7; a possible D gene is TRBD2 (7 bases). CDR3 DNA sequence: TGTGCCAGCAGCTTAACCGGCGGGGGCCCCTCTTCCTACGAGCAGTACTTC. It translates to CASSLTGGGPSSYEQYF. Full variable domain (rest looked up from reference TRBV7-2 and TRBJ2-7): GAGVSQSPSNKVTEKGKDVELRCDPISGHTALYWYRQSLGQGLEFLIYFQGNSAPDKSGLPSDRFSAERTGGSVSTLTIQRTQQEDSAVYLCASSLTGGGPSSYEQYFGPGTRLTVT.